The source of this T cell receptor beta chain is a study of blood T cell repertoires in COVID-19. On the study more broadly: From the United States, Italy and Spain came samples of acute and convalescent COVID-19.

Original analysis: Quantification of nucleated cells was approximated via reference gene primer amplification. Produced via immunoSEQ multiplex PCR; TCRdb's table is partial and in-frame only. V and J calls and clone size are those listed in that table; D and trimming were worked out from the DNA. Altogether about 59,000 clones are present, more than 60% being singletons, with the ten largest covering around 18%. The CDR3 loop spans 14 amino acids. The V gene's germline CDR1 is KGHDR and CDR2 SFDVKD. V shed 6 bases and J shed 1 base, with 8 bases lying between them. Sequenced input: peripheral blood. The clonotype originates from a woman aged 45-65 years with active or convalescent COVID-19. The chain combines TRBV24-1 with TRBJ2-2; D gene unclear. The CDR3 DNA follows: TGTGCCACCAGTACGCCGGGGAACACCGGGGAGCTGTTTTTT. It yields the protein CATSTPGNTGELFF.